These 18 T cell receptor beta chains were all obtained from the same sample, sequenced in a study of blood T cell repertoires in COVID-19. Using immunoSEQ multiplex PCR, the repertoire was profiled, and TCRdb retains in-frame clones only, with some absent. The sample has about 190,000 clones, approximately 86% seen once; the top ten hold approximately 2.5%. The sequenced sample consisted of peripheral blood. The source is a man aged 40-55 years with active or convalescent COVID-19.

V usage is TRBV12-5 and J usage is TRBJ2-7; TRBD1 is a possible D gene (5 bases). In germline, CDR1 is LGHNT, CDR2 FRNRAP. V was pared by 1 base and J by 4 bases, with 11 bases between. The CDR3 runs to 14 residues. The DNA for the CDR3 is TGTGCTAGTGGTTTGGGGTCAGGGTGGTACGAGCAGTACTTC. It is translated as CASGLGSGWYEQYF.

V is TRBV4-1 and J is TRBJ2-7; 9 bases map to TRBD2. The CDR3 extends over 16 amino acids. V shed 0 bases and J 3 bases; nucleotides not matched to a gene: 6. Germline CDR1 and CDR2: MGHRA and YSYEKL. CDR3 coding DNA: TGCGCCAGCAGCCAAGATCAAGCGGGGGGTGTCTACGAGCAGTACTTC. It encodes CASSQDQAGGVYEQYF.

J is TRBJ1-5 and V is TRBV2, with a possible D match to TRBD1 (5 bases). The V end lost 8 bases, the J end lost 1 base, and 18 bases lay between the germline ends. This CDR3 spans 16 amino acids. Germline V gene lookup returns CDR1 SNHLY and CDR2 FYNNEI. CDR3 residues: CASREGTISSNQPQHF. The CDR3 DNA sequence: TGTGCCAGCCGGGAGGGGACTATATCGAGCAATCAGCCCCAGCATTTT.

This clone was recorded only once. The chain combines TRBV4-2 with TRBJ1-2, with TRBD1 identical over 8 bases. The CDR3 loop spans 16 amino acids. With V trimmed by 1 base and J by 5 bases, 9 bases remained unmatched. The V gene's germline CDR1 is LGHNA and CDR2 YNFKEQ. The CDR3 spells CASSQVSDRAGYGYTF. Here the CDR3 DNA reads TGTGCCAGCAGCCAAGTTTCGGACAGGGCGGGGTATGGCTACACCTTC.

The chain has TRBV28 and TRBJ2-7; possible D gene TRBD1, 5 bases. The germline V and J ends were trimmed by 3 bases and 2 bases, with 17 bases remaining between them. Germline loops: CDR1 MDHEN, CDR2 SYDVKM. The CDR3 contains 16 residues. As DNA, the CDR3 is TGTGCCAGCAGTTTTCCCCGGCAGGGTGGGACCTACGAGCAGTACTTC. Its protein is CASSFPRQGGTYEQYF.

This rearrangement joins TRBV11-3 to TRBJ1-2; D remains ambiguous. V lost 1 base and J lost 5, with 8 bases in between. This CDR3 is 13 amino acids long. The V gene's germline CDR1 is SGHNT and CDR2 YENEEA. Here the CDR3 reads CASSLGQDYGYTF. The DNA for the CDR3 is TGTGCCAGCAGCTTAGGGCAAGATTATGGCTACACCTTC.

J is TRBJ1-5 and V is TRBV19; TRBD1 might be the D (6 bases). CDR1 LNHDA and CDR2 SQIVND come from the germline V gene (reference sequence). The CDR3 extends over 17 amino acids. V lost 5 bases and J lost 3, with 20 bases in between. The CDR3 DNA is TGTGCCAGTAGTCACCCTCAGGGGCCGGGATACAATCAGCCCCAGCATTTT. This encodes CASSHPQGPGYNQPQHF.

This clone was observed once. In nucleotides, the CDR3 is TGCAGCGTTGGGGGGGGAGTACAGGAAAAACTGTTTTTT. It is translated as CSVGGGVQEKLFF. This chain uses TRBV29-1 with TRBJ1-4; the D gene is possibly TRBD1 (5 bases). Trimming shortened V by 4 bases and J by 8 bases, and 14 bases separated the two germline ends. Germline V CDR1 and CDR2: SQVTM, ANQGSEA. This CDR3 spans 13 amino acids.

The J gene is TRBJ2-5, the V gene TRBV3-1 (or the pseudogene TRBV3-2), with TRBD2 identical over 12 bases. CDR1 is LGHDT and CDR2 is YNNKEL in the germline V gene (reference sequence). The CDR3 has 16 amino acids. Unmatched junction bases numbered 4, after V lost 3 bases and J lost 2 bases. The CDR3 DNA follows: TGTGCCAGCAGCCAGGGACTAGCGGGTATACAAGAGACCCAGTACTTC. It translates to CASSQGLAGIQETQYF.

The chain couples TRBV29-1 to TRBJ2-3; 8 bases map to TRBD2. The germline V gene encodes CDR1 SQVTM and CDR2 ANQGSEA. The CDR3 is 14 residues long. The V segment lost 7 bases and the J segment 0 bases; nucleotides outside the gene matches: 6. The CDR3 sequence: CSGSGASSTDTQYF. The DNA for the CDR3 is TGCAGCGGTAGCGGGGCCTCTAGCACAGATACGCAGTATTTT.

This clone was detected once. The rearrangement uses TRBV7-6 and TRBJ2-2; 10 bases agree with TRBD1. CDR1 and CDR2 (germline): SGHVS, FNYEAQ. This CDR3 comprises 15 residues. V lost 8 bases and J lost 4; bases outside the gene matches: 7. The CDR3 sequence: CASARGQGTTGELFF. The CDR3 DNA follows: TGTGCCAGCGCGAGGGGACAGGGGACCACCGGGGAGCTGTTTTTT.

The rearrangement uses TRBV6-5 and TRBJ1-2; 7 nucleotides line up with TRBD1. The CDR3 totals 14 residues. J gave up 8 bases and V 6 bases, and 12 bases lay outside the gene matches. The germline V gene encodes CDR1 MNHEY and CDR2 SVGAGI. Here the CDR3 DNA reads TGTGCCAGCAGCGAGACAGGGCTAATTGGCGGCTACACCTTC. Its protein is CASSETGLIGGYTF.

The genes are TRBV10-3 and TRBJ2-3; the D gene is possibly TRBD2 (6 bases). CDR3 size: 17 residues. V lost 0 bases to trimming and J lost 0 bases, with 13 bases between them. Germline V CDR1 and CDR2: ENHRY, SYGVKD. Here the CDR3 reads CAISESMGGVSTDTQYF. The CDR3 DNA reads TGTGCCATCAGTGAGTCGATGGGCGGGGTTAGCACAGATACGCAGTATTTT.

This rearrangement joins TRBV7-3 to TRBJ1-1; TRBD1 matches at 11 bases. Unmatched junction bases numbered 3, after V lost 3 bases and J lost 6 bases. The CDR3 sequence is 14 residues long. Germline loops: CDR1 SGHTA, CDR2 FQGTGA. The CDR3 loop is CASSFGQGAAEAFF. CDR3 DNA sequence: TGTGCCAGCAGCTTCGGACAGGGGGCGGCTGAAGCTTTCTTT.

The chain couples TRBV10-3 to TRBJ2-3, with 12 bases aligning to TRBD2. The germline gives CDR1 ENHRY, CDR2 SYGVKD. V dropped 6 bases and J dropped 3; count of bases not matched to a gene: 1. The CDR3 contains 14 residues. CDR3 amino acids: CAIRTSGGTDTQYF. In DNA form, the CDR3 reads TGTGCCATCAGGACTAGCGGGGGTACAGATACGCAGTATTTT.

The rearrangement uses TRBV4-1 and TRBJ2-7, with D perhaps TRBD2 (6 bases). Germline values: CDR1 MGHRA, CDR2 YSYEKL. With 0 bases removed from V and 1 base from J, the gap between germline ends came to 13 bases. CDR3 length: 16 residues. The DNA of the CDR3 is TGCGCCAGCAGCCAAGAAGGATGGGACTTGTCCTACGAGCAGTACTTC. Residues: CASSQEGWDLSYEQYF.

This rearrangement joins TRBV18 to TRBJ1-2; D remains unclear. The V gene lost 3 bases and the J gene lost 5 bases, with 10 bases spanning the gap. The germline CDR1 and CDR2 sequences are KGHSH and LQKENI. The CDR3 is made up of 13 amino acids. CDR3 region: CASSPSGSYGYTF. CDR3 in DNA: TGTGCCAGCTCACCCTCAGGTTCTTATGGCTACACCTTC.

The chain couples TRBV29-1 to TRBJ1-4, with 12 bases matching TRBD1. Germline V CDR1 and CDR2: SQVTM, ANQGSEA. The junction had 5 bases not matched to a gene; V was cut back by 4 bases and J by 8 bases. There are 14 residues in the CDR3. The CDR3 DNA reads TGCAGCGTTGGAGGGACAGGGGGCGCAGAAAAACTGTTTTTT. Translating gives CSVGGTGGAEKLFF. The variable domain in full, with the rest retrieved from reference TRBV29-1 and TRBJ1-4, is SAVISQKPSRDICQRGTSLTIQCQVDSQVTMMFWYRQQPGQSLTLIATANQGSEATYESGFVIDKFPISRPNLTFSTLTVSNMSPEDSSIYLCSVGGTGGAEKLFFGSGTQLSVL.